Here is one TCR beta chain with its context. Its antigen is as yet unknown. The data stem from a study of Ad26.COV2.S vaccination and SARS-CoV-2 variants. Study at large: Ad26.COV2.S given intramuscularly, once or twice 56 days apart.

TCRdb's table, derived via immunoSEQ multiplex PCR, lists solely in-frame clones and lacks some. Here the sample spans 300,000 to 500,000 clones, approximately 90% being singletons. V shed 1 base, J shed 0 bases, and the junction held 16 bases outside the gene matches. This CDR3 spans 22 amino acids. CDR1 and CDR2 (germline): LGHNA, YNFKEQ. As for treatment: roughly 20 received Ad26.COV2.S at low or high dose, single or two shots; about 5 received placebo; per-sample allocation not given. Samples came from day 63 after the first vaccine or placebo injection. In the vaccine, an Ad26 vector expressed the SARS-CoV-2 spike of the Wuhan strain. Study-level results: TCR breadth and depth analyses may have underestimated total T cell responses.

The rearrangement links TRBV4-2 to TRBJ2-1; 12 bases fit TRBD2. This receptor was identified in a person between 18 and 59 years old who received the Ad26.COV2.S COVID-19 vaccine or a placebo. The input for sequencing was peripheral blood, taken in a trial of Ad26.COV2.S vaccine versus placebo. CDR3 sequence: CASSQGLVGGLAGSSSYNEQFF. The CDR3 DNA reads TGTGCCAGCAGCCAAGGGCTCGTTGGGGGACTAGCGGGCAGCAGCTCCTACAATGAGCAGTTCTTC.